A single sample gave rise to the 20 T cell receptor beta chains below, sequenced in a study of blood T cell repertoires in COVID-19. The method was immunoSEQ multiplex PCR; TCRdb's version includes in-frame clones alone and lacks a portion of them. The data show 40,000 to 45,000 clones, almost 95% seen once. The sample consisted of peripheral blood. The source is a man aged 50-59 years with active COVID-19.

The sample holds one count of this clone. The chain joins TRBV6-5 to TRBJ1-3, with D perhaps TRBD1 (5 bases). Germline CDR1 reads MNHEY; CDR2 reads SVGAGI. CDR3 size: 14 residues. V gave up 7 bases and J gave up 0 bases, with 10 bases separating them. DNA of the CDR3: TGTGCCAGCAAGAGGACAACCTCTGGAAACACCATATATTTT. The encoded protein is CASKRTTSGNTIYF.

The chain employs TRBV6-6 and TRBJ2-7; D might be TRBD1 (6 bases). CDR1 is MNHNY, CDR2 SVGAGI, per germline (reference sequence). This CDR3 has 14 amino acids. V was shortened by 6 bases and J by 6 bases, with 18 bases between the two germline ends. CDR3 loop: CASSHRAGAPEQYF. The CDR3 DNA is TGTGCCAGCAGCCACCGGGCAGGGGCCCCCGAGCAGTACTTC.

The rearrangement links TRBV7-2 to TRBJ1-2, with TRBD1 matching 8 bases. The CDR3 totals 13 residues. V trimming: 3 bases; J trimming: 3 bases; junction bases outside the gene matches: 0. Germline V gene lookup returns CDR1 SGHTA and CDR2 FQGNSA. The CDR3 DNA follows: TGTGCCAGCAGCTTGGACAGGGACTATGGCTACACCTTC. It specifies CASSLDRDYGYTF.

This clone was detected only once. The V gene is TRBV19, the J gene TRBJ2-2; D may be TRBD2 (6 bases). CDR3 size: 15 residues. In germline, CDR1 is LNHDA, CDR2 SQIVND (reference sequence). The germline V and J ends were trimmed by 3 bases and 8 bases, with 16 bases remaining between them. Written as DNA, the CDR3 is TGTGCCAGTAGTATTAGCGGCGGTCCTGCAGGGGAGCTGTTTTTT. Translation: CASSISGGPAGELFF.

The chain employs TRBV7-8 and TRBJ2-7, with 11 bases identical to TRBD2. The CDR3 consists of 14 residues. The ends lost 5 bases at V and 6 bases at J; junction bases unmatched: 6. CDR1 and CDR2 (germline): SGHVS, FQNEAQ. CDR3 nucleotide sequence: TGTGCCAGCAGCGCACTAGCGGGAGATCTCGAGCAGTACTTC. It codes for CASSALAGDLEQYF.

This clone was observed a single time. V gene TRBV19 combines with J gene TRBJ2-5; no clear D. Germline CDR1 and CDR2: LNHDA and SQIVND (reference sequence). This CDR3 is 13 amino acids long. The V end was cut by 4 bases, the J end by 3 bases, with 9 bases between. CDR3 amino acids: CASSNGPKETQYF. CDR3 bases: TGTGCCAGTAGTAATGGGCCTAAAGAGACCCAGTACTTC.

J is TRBJ1-5 and V is TRBV2, with unresolved D. The ends were cut back, 6 bases at V and 4 bases at J, with 19 bases in the middle. This CDR3 is built from 16 residues. CDR1 and CDR2 from the germline V gene are SNHLY and FYNNEI. CDR3 nucleotides: TGTGCCAGCAGCAAGAACCGGGCAGCGGCGAATCAGCCCCAGCATTTT. This sequence encodes CASSKNRAAANQPQHF.

J is TRBJ2-3 and V is TRBV5-1, with 10 bases identical to TRBD2. After removal of 3 bases from V and 3 bases from J, the junction contained 10 bases not matched to a gene. Germline CDR1 and CDR2: SGHRS and YFSETQ. The CDR3 spans 17 residues. In DNA form, the CDR3 reads TGCGCCAGCAGCTCCCGGACTAGCGGAGGTGGTACAGATACGCAGTATTTT. As protein: CASSSRTSGGGTDTQYF.

This clone was seen a single time. J is TRBJ2-7 and V is TRBV28; D gene ambiguous. The V end was cut by 5 bases, the J end by 10 bases, with 21 bases between. The germline CDR1 and CDR2 sequences are MDHEN and SYDVKM. This CDR3 is 14 amino acids long. This CDR3 is CASSPSEALVKQYF. CDR3 coding DNA: TGTGCCAGCAGTCCCTCTGAGGCTCTAGTCAAACAGTACTTC.

J is TRBJ2-7 and V is TRBV2; 9 nucleotides agree with TRBD1. Unmatched junction bases numbered 6, after V lost 6 bases and J lost 6 bases. CDR1 SNHLY and CDR2 FYNNEI come from the germline V gene. The CDR3 extends over 13 amino acids. The CDR3: CASRPGQGLEQYF. In nucleotides, the CDR3 is TGTGCCAGCAGGCCGGGACAGGGCCTCGAGCAGTACTTC.

V gene TRBV2 combines with J gene TRBJ2-7; 11 bases are a match to TRBD2. From germline, CDR1 is SNHLY and CDR2 FYNNEI. Unmatched junction bases numbered 5, after V lost 7 bases and J lost 9 bases. The CDR3 is 12 residues long. The CDR3 region has the DNA TGTGCCAGCATAGCTAGCGGGAGGTGGCAGTACTTC. Its protein is CASIASGRWQYF.

J is TRBJ1-2 and V is TRBV9; tentatively, D is TRBD1 (5 bases). Trimming shortened V by 4 bases and J by 3 bases, and 16 bases separated the two germline ends. The CDR3 sequence is 15 residues long. Germline V CDR1 and CDR2: SGDLS, YYNGEE. CDR3 coding DNA: TGTGCCAGCAGCCGTTCCCGGGGGGACTACTATGGCTACACCTTC. Amino acid sequence: CASSRSRGDYYGYTF.

The rearrangement joins TRBV5-1 to TRBJ2-7; 7 bases are a match to TRBD1. The CDR3 has 14 amino acids. Looked up from germline, CDR1 is SGHRS and CDR2 is YFSETQ. V shed 3 bases, J shed 4 bases, and the junction held 7 bases outside the gene matches. The CDR3 DNA reads as TGCGCCAGCAGCTGGGGACAGAAAGTATACGAGCAGTACTTC. Translation gives CASSWGQKVYEQYF.

The genes are TRBV7-9 and TRBJ1-2; the D is unclear. The CDR3 totals 13 residues. Trimming removed 2 bases at V and 5 bases at J, with 9 bases between. Germline CDR1 and CDR2: SEHNR and FQNEAQ (reference sequence). CDR3 region: CASSLREPYGYTF. For the CDR3, the DNA is TGTGCCAGCAGCTTAAGAGAGCCATATGGCTACACCTTC.

V gene TRBV5-1 combines with J gene TRBJ2-7; 7 bases match TRBD2. This CDR3 has 15 amino acids. The V gene's germline CDR1 is SGHRS and CDR2 YFSETQ. V gave up 0 bases and J gave up 0 bases; unmatched junction bases: 3. The CDR3 is CASSLAGGLSYEQYF. The CDR3 nucleotides read TGCGCCAGCAGCTTGGCGGGAGGCCTCTCCTACGAGCAGTACTTC.

This clone was counted once. This chain connects TRBV18 to TRBJ1-1, with D tentatively TRBD1 (6 bases). The CDR3 loop spans 13 amino acids. Germline CDR1 KGHSH, CDR2 LQKENI. Trimming left V 1 base short and J 4 bases short, with 7 bases between. The CDR3 DNA follows: TGTGCCAGCTCACCACGGGGGCTCACTGAAGCTTTCTTT. This gives the protein CASSPRGLTEAFF.

The rearrangement joins TRBV3-1 (or the pseudogene TRBV3-2) to TRBJ2-7, with a tentative D call TRBD2 (5 bases). The CDR3 is 13 amino acids. Trimming took 1 base from V and 6 from J, leaving 10 bases between them. CDR1 and CDR2 (germline): LGHDT, YNNKEL (reference sequence). The CDR3 spells CASSQGAAGEQYF. The CDR3 DNA reads TGTGCCAGCAGCCAAGGGGCGGCGGGCGAGCAGTACTTC.

This clone has a single count. The gene calls are TRBV21-1 and TRBJ1-4. TRBV21-1 is a recognized pseudogene. The CDR3 totals 15 residues. CDR3 protein: CASSKDSGIGEKLFF. CDR3 nucleotide sequence: TGTGCCAGCAGCAAAGATTCGGGGATTGGGGAAAAACTGTTTTTT.

The chain joins TRBV2 to TRBJ1-4; D uncertain. The CDR3 has 15 amino acids. CDR1 and CDR2 from the germline V gene are SNHLY and FYNNEI. Trimming removed 5 bases at V and 4 bases at J, with 14 bases between. DNA of the CDR3: TGTGCCAGCAGTCCCCAGAACGTTGGTAATGAAAAACTGTTTTTT. As protein: CASSPQNVGNEKLFF.

V gene TRBV18 combines with J gene TRBJ2-1; D perhaps matches TRBD1 (6 bases). This CDR3 comprises 17 residues. The V gene lost 1 base and the J gene lost 6 bases, with 19 bases spanning the gap. Germline lookup yields CDR1 KGHSH and CDR2 LQKENI. CDR3 sequence: CASSPLLTGTVVNEQFF. In DNA form, the CDR3 reads TGTGCCAGCTCACCACTCCTGACAGGCACTGTTGTCAATGAGCAGTTCTTC.